This TCR beta chain is drawn from a study of T cells in localized non-small cell lung cancer. Notes on the study in general: Adjacent lung was found to contain a median roughly 60 of the top 100 tumor clones. There was an association of higher blood T cell density with longer overall survival. Heterogeneity cannot be ruled out, as sequencing used one tumor region only.

Data came from immunoSEQ multiplex PCR; TCRdb stores just in-frame clones and leaves some out. The sample carries some 25,000 clones, less than 95% recorded once. Comment on this clone: Its antigen is unknown.

The CDR3 loop spans 12 amino acids. CDR1 and CDR2 from the germline V gene are SGDLS and YYNGEE. Trimming stripped 4 bases from V and 6 bases from J, with 7 bases between. The TCR comes from a female donor of 60 years or more with stage II squamous cell lung carcinoma. The source material was peripheral blood, sampled before any cancer treatment. The V gene is TRBV9, the J gene TRBJ2-2; the D is unclear. This CDR3 reads CASSRQAGELFF. The CDR3 nucleotides read TGTGCCAGCAGCCGGCAGGCCGGGGAGCTGTTTTTT.